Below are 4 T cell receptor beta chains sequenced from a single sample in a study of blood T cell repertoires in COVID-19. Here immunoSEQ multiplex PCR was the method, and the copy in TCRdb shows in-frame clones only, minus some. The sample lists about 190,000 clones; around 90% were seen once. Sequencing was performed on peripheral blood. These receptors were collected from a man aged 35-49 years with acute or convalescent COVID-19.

The CDR3, as DNA: TGTGCCAGCAGCTTAAGTATAACAGGGGGCGATGGCTACACCTTC. Its protein is CASSLSITGGDGYTF. This rearrangement joins TRBV7-6 to TRBJ1-2; 9 bases are a match to TRBD1. The CDR3 runs 15 residues. CDR1 SGHVS and CDR2 FNYEAQ come from the germline V gene. The V segment lost 2 bases and the J segment 6 bases; nucleotides outside the gene matches: 7.

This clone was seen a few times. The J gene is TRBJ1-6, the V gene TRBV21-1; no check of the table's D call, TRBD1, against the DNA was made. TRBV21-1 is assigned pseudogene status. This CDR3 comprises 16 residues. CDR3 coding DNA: TGTGCCAGCAGTGGTTGTCGGAGCTTAGGGGATTCACCCCTCCACTTT. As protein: CASSGCRSLGDSPLHF.

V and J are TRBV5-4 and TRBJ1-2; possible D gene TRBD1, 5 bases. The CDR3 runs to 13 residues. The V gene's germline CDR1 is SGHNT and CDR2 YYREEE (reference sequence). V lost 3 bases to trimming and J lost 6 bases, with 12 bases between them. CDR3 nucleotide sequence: TGTGCCAGCAGCTCAGCGGGGCGGGATGGCTACACCTTC. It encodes CASSSAGRDGYTF.

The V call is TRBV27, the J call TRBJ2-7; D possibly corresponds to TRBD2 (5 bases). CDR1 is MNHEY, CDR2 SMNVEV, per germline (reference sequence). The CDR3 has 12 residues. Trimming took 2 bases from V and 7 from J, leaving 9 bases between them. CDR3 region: CASSLRPGEQYF. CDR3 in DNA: TGTGCCAGCAGTTTACGACCGGGAGAGCAGTACTTC.